This TCR beta chain is from a study of cytomegalovirus exposure and HLA in healthy donors. Trimming took 5 bases from V and 3 from J, leaving 6 bases between them. This CDR3 is 12 amino acids long. Germline V gene lookup returns CDR1 KGHSH and CDR2 LQKENI. Researchers ran the PCR with 60 Vbeta and 13 Jbeta primers. Here immunoSEQ multiplex PCR was the method, and the copy in TCRdb shows in-frame clones only, minus some. Of more than 130,000 clones listed, about four fifths are singletons. Study-level results: 150 or so TCR beta chains were listed as cytomegalovirus-associated. One variant, a missense change in DCLRE1C, was linked in a later analysis to TCR beta V- and J-gene trimming. In an earlier analysis, about 87% or about 30%: the productive usage of most TCR beta V segments.

Notes on this clone: The antigen is not known.

The sequence was collected from a middle-aged man in good health and CMV-seropositive. The chain carries TRBV18 and TRBJ2-3; D remains ambiguous. The sequencing sample was made of PBMCs. The CDR3 loop is CASSGLTDTQYF. DNA for the CDR3: TGTGCCAGCTCAGGGCTGACAGATACGCAGTATTTT.